The 27 T cell receptor beta chains given below trace back to one sample, sequenced in a study of CXCR3-negative and CXCR3-positive naive CD8 T cells. General study points: CXCR3-expressing naive cells carried TRB CDR3s more hydrophobic than those of CXCR3-negative naive cells.

These receptors have no known antigen. cDNA libraries for TRB were generated by 5' RACE incorporating UMI labels. Reanalyzing the 5' RACE reads, TCRdb keeps one entry per CDR3 protein, without DNA. The sample table includes 150,000 to 180,000 distinct CDR3 sequences. Sequencing was carried out using naive CXCR3+ CD8+ T cells from blood. Noted subset: CD45RO-CCR7+CD27+CD95- naive CD8+ T cells expressing CXCR3 (TNR3+). The receptor source for this set is a human donor in good health. Some clones in this sample may be carry-over from other donors' samples.

This chain joins TRBV29-1 and TRBJ2-5; the TRBD1 assignment by TCRdb is unverifiable without DNA. Germline values: CDR1 SQVTM, CDR2 ANQGSEA. The CDR3 loop spans 14 amino acids. This CDR3 is CSVERDSREETQYF.

This sequence joins TRBV6-5 and TRBJ2-3. Germline CDR1 MNHEY, CDR2 SVGAGI. This CDR3 comprises 15 residues. The CDR3 region is CASGSTPYESDTQYF.

The chain has TRBV20-1 and TRBJ2-5; the TCRdb call, TRBD2, lacks DNA for checking. This CDR3 is 11 amino acids long. Germline V gives CDR1 DFQATT, CDR2 SNEGSKA (reference sequence). This CDR3 reads CSASGGETQYF.

The chain is built from TRBV6-2 or TRBV6-3 and TRBJ2-1; with no DNA, the TCRdb D assignment of TRBD2 cannot be verified. CDR3 length equals 15 residues. CDR1 MNHEY and CDR2 SVGEGT come from the germline V gene. The CDR3 sequence is CASSSQRTSWYEQFF.

The chain employs TRBV7-9 and TRBJ2-7. Germline V gives CDR1 SEHNR, CDR2 FQNEAQ (reference sequence). The CDR3 runs 15 residues. The CDR3 loop is CASSFSSTEPYEQFF. The full variable domain, in which reference TRBV7-9 and TRBJ2-7 provide the parts outside the CDR3, is DTGVSQNPRHKITKRGQNVTFRCDPISEHNRLYWYRQTLGQGPEFLTYFQNEAQLEKSRLLSDRFSAERPKGSFSTLEIQRTEQGDSAMYLCASSFSSTEPYEQFFGPGTRLTVT.

The V and J genes are TRBV14 and TRBJ2-7. The germline V gene has CDR1 SGHDN and CDR2 FVKESK. The CDR3 runs 14 residues. The CDR3 sequence is CASSPTESWYEQYF. Combining the CDR3 with reference TRBV14 and TRBJ2-7 gives the whole variable domain EAGVTQFPSHSVIEKGQTVTLRCDPISGHDNLYWYRRVMGKEIKFLLHFVKESKQDESGMPNNRFLAERTGGTYSTLKVQPAELEDSGVYFCASSPTESWYEQYFGPGTRLTVT.

This chain links TRBV5-4 with TRBJ2-1; TCRdb's D gene call, TRBD2, goes unchecked for lack of DNA. The germline gives CDR1 SGHNT, CDR2 YYREEE (reference sequence). This CDR3 region has 18 residues. CDR3 amino acids: CASSLRGSPTSMGNEQFF.

The V gene is TRBV12-3 or TRBV12-4, the J gene TRBJ1-1. The CDR3 extends over 12 amino acids. CDR3 sequence reads: CASSLGPTEAFF.

The rearrangement uses TRBV29-1 and TRBJ1-2. Germline lookup yields CDR1 SQVTM and CDR2 ANQGSEA. CDR3 size: 12 residues. The CDR3 here is CSVETARFGYTF.

The genes are TRBV4-1 and TRBJ2-7; the TCRdb D gene call, TRBD1, has no DNA to confirm it. The germline V gene encodes CDR1 MGHRA and CDR2 YSYEKL. The CDR3 runs to 13 residues. The CDR3 sequence is CASSHPGSYEQYF.

The rearrangement joins TRBV28 to TRBJ1-4; the D gene TCRdb calls, TRBD1, cannot be checked with no DNA. Germline V lookup: CDR1 MDHEN, CDR2 SYDVKM. There are 14 residues in the CDR3. CDR3 sequence reads: CASSSGQGYEKLFF.

CDR3 sequence: CASSQASGQPQYF. This rearrangement joins TRBV4-1 to TRBJ2-5; lacking DNA, the TRBD2 call made by TCRdb goes unchecked. This CDR3 region has 13 residues. Germline CDR1 and CDR2: MGHRA and YSYEKL.

The CDR3 sequence: CASSLESSAAGIYEQYF. V usage is TRBV7-6 and J usage is TRBJ2-7; without DNA, the TCRdb call of TRBD1 cannot be checked. The CDR3 consists of 17 residues. Germline V gene sequence: CDR1 SGHVS, CDR2 FNYEAQ.

The chain has TRBV20-1 and TRBJ2-7; TCRdb indicates TRBD1, and absent DNA this call remains unverified. Per the germline V gene, CDR1 is DFQATT and CDR2 is SNEGSKA (reference sequence). The CDR3 totals 15 residues. CDR3 loop: CSARDAQAAGAEQYF.

The gene calls are TRBV3-1 and TRBJ2-3; no DNA is available, so the TRBD1 call from TCRdb remains unchecked. This CDR3 has 15 residues. The germline V gene encodes CDR1 LGHDT and CDR2 YNNKEL (reference sequence). Here the CDR3 reads CASSTIDRSTDTQYF.

V and J are TRBV5-1 and TRBJ1-1. Per germline, CDR1 SGHRS and CDR2 YFSETQ. The length of the CDR3 is 14 residues. CDR3 amino acids: CASSLYGRSTEAFF.

J is TRBJ2-5 and V is TRBV3-1; no DNA is available, so the TRBD2 call from TCRdb remains unchecked. CDR3 size: 15 residues. Germline-derived CDR1 and CDR2 are LGHDT and YNNKEL (reference sequence). The CDR3 spells CASSQVAAGQETQYF.

The rearrangement links TRBV15 to TRBJ1-4; TCRdb calls TRBD1, which cannot be checked without DNA. The CDR3 spans 12 residues. The germline V gene encodes CDR1 LNHNV and CDR2 YYDKDF (reference sequence). The CDR3 here is CATSGQPEKLFF.

This chain joins TRBV28 and TRBJ2-1. CDR3 size: 14 residues. In germline, CDR1 is MDHEN, CDR2 SYDVKM. CDR3 loop: CASSLHSSYNEQFF.

The CDR3 sequence: CASSFNTAGEQYF. V usage is TRBV27 and J usage is TRBJ2-7; the TRBD2 assignment by TCRdb is unverifiable without DNA. This CDR3 spans 13 amino acids. Looked up from germline, CDR1 is MNHEY and CDR2 is SMNVEV (reference sequence).

The gene calls are TRBV29-1 and TRBJ1-1; TCRdb designates TRBD1, a call that cannot be tested without DNA. In germline, CDR1 is SQVTM, CDR2 ANQGSEA. This CDR3 region has 12 residues. CDR3: CSVTGEEQQAFF.

The V and J genes are TRBV5-1 and TRBJ2-1; TCRdb lists TRBD1, though no DNA is available to test this call. Germline CDR1 is SGHRS and CDR2 is YFSETQ. The CDR3 runs to 15 residues. The CDR3: CASSYWDRGCNEQFF.

CDR3 region: CSVEIRGPPLEGYTF. J is TRBJ1-2 and V is TRBV29-1; the TCRdb call, TRBD1, lacks DNA for checking. The CDR3 is made up of 15 amino acids. Germline-derived CDR1 and CDR2 are SQVTM and ANQGSEA. The variable domain in full, with the rest retrieved from reference TRBV29-1 and TRBJ1-2, is SAVISQKPSRDICQRGTSLTIQCQVDSQVTMMFWYRQQPGQSLTLIATANQGSEATYESGFVIDKFPISRPNLTFSTLTVSNMSPEDSSIYLCSVEIRGPPLEGYTFGSGTRLTVV.

The CDR3 reads CATSRAGRDTTYNEQFF. The rearrangement uses TRBV15 and TRBJ2-1; TCRdb proposes TRBD1, but this gene call is untestable without DNA. CDR1 and CDR2 from the germline V gene are LNHNV and YYDKDF (reference sequence). The CDR3 is made up of 17 amino acids.

V gene TRBV5-1 combines with J gene TRBJ1-5. The CDR3 totals 13 residues. Germline CDR1 SGHRS, CDR2 YFSETQ. The CDR3 region is CASSLTGSQPQHF.

CDR3: CASSLRGTKETQYF. The rearrangement joins TRBV7-9 to TRBJ2-5. The CDR3 contains 14 residues. In germline, CDR1 is SEHNR, CDR2 FQNEAQ (reference sequence).

This chain joins TRBV11-2 and TRBJ2-1; the D gene TCRdb calls, TRBD2, cannot be checked with no DNA. Germline CDR1 and CDR2: SGHAT and FQNNGV. CDR3 length: 16 amino acids. The CDR3 loop is CASSRAGTSICNEQFF.